This T cell receptor beta chain was documented in a study of blood T cell repertoires in COVID-19. The germline gives CDR1 LNHNV, CDR2 YYDKDF (reference sequence). Trimming at V came to 3 bases and at J to 3 bases, leaving 11 bases not matched to a gene. There are 16 residues in the CDR3. Measured with immunoSEQ multiplex PCR; TCRdb has only the in-frame clones, and not every one. The sample yields about 80,000 clones, approximately 86% seen once. Sequenced: peripheral blood. The receptor's source is a man between 65 and 85 years old with acute or convalescent COVID-19. The chain is built from TRBV15 and TRBJ2-7; TRBD1 aligns across 7 bases. The CDR3 spells CATSSKRQGHHYEQYF. CDR3 DNA sequence: TGTGCCACCAGCAGCAAACGACAGGGTCATCACTACGAGCAGTACTTC.